This T cell receptor beta chain is from a study of blood T cell repertoires in COVID-19. Overall study: Material from acute and convalescent COVID-19 was sourced from the United States, Italy and Spain. T cells, B-cell-depleted T cells, or PBMCs supplied cDNA or gDNA.

Original processing methods: Estimation of nucleated cell counts relied on the amplification of reference gene primers. Produced via immunoSEQ multiplex PCR; TCRdb's table is partial and in-frame only. V and J calls and clone size are given by that table; D and trimming were obtained from the DNA. The profile covers about 87,000 clones, with about 85% appearing a single time and approximately 3% taken by the ten largest. This CDR3 spans 15 amino acids. The germline CDR1 and CDR2 sequences are SGHDN and FVKESK. The V end was cut by 4 bases, the J end by 2 bases, with 14 bases between. Enrolment of Seattle patients took place during active infection, and they were followed longitudinally.

The J gene is TRBJ1-1, the V gene TRBV14; D unresolved. The sequenced material came from peripheral blood. The sequence was obtained from a woman older than 75 with COVID-19, enrolled during active disease. DNA of the CDR3: TGTGCCAGCAGCCGAGCGGCGGGCGTCAACACTGAAGCTTTCTTT. Translated, it gives CASSRAAGVNTEAFF. Full variable domain (outside the CDR3, taken from reference TRBV14 and TRBJ1-1): EAGVTQFPSHSVIEKGQTVTLRCDPISGHDNLYWYRRVMGKEIKFLLHFVKESKQDESGMPNNRFLAERTGGTYSTLKVQPAELEDSGVYFCASSRAAGVNTEAFFGQGTRLTVV.